Following are 29 T cell receptor beta chains from one sample sequenced in a study of blood T cell repertoires in COVID-19. TCRdb keeps only in-frame clones here, not all; method: immunoSEQ multiplex PCR. The sample lists approximately 250,000 clones; approximately 87% were seen once. Sequenced sample: peripheral blood. All receptors derive from a man aged 55 to 70 who had recovered from COVID-19.

This chain joins TRBV28 and TRBJ2-1, with D perhaps TRBD2 (6 bases). Germline-derived CDR1 and CDR2 are MDHEN and SYDVKM. The CDR3 extends over 15 amino acids. With 3 bases removed from V and 11 bases from J, the gap between germline ends came to 20 bases. The DNA of the CDR3 is TGTGCCAGCAGTTTCTCCGAGTGGAGACTAGTCCAGCAGTTCTTC. Translated, it gives CASSFSEWRLVQQFF.

This clone was seen a few times. J is TRBJ2-5 and V is TRBV27, with 12 bases that match TRBD2. The CDR3 has 17 amino acids. The J segment lost 4 bases and the V segment lost 4 bases, leaving 10 bases of the junction unmatched. From germline, CDR1 is MNHEY and CDR2 SMNVEV (reference sequence). CDR3 protein: CASSSPSSGGARETQYF. As DNA, the CDR3 is TGTGCCAGCAGTTCACCTTCTAGCGGGGGGGCGAGAGAGACCCAGTACTTC.

The table lists this clone with a count of one. The CDR3 bases are TGTGCCAGCAGCTACGGACAGGGCCTATCTGGGGCCAACGTCCTGACTTTC. It is translated as CASSYGQGLSGANVLTF. J is TRBJ2-6 and V is TRBV5-6; 8 bases fit TRBD1. The J segment lost 1 base and the V segment lost 3 bases, leaving 6 bases of the junction unmatched. CDR1 SGHDT and CDR2 YYEEEE come from the germline V gene. The length of the CDR3 is 17 residues.

This chain uses TRBV5-1 with TRBJ1-4; 7 positions agree with TRBD1. Germline V lookup: CDR1 SGHRS, CDR2 YFSETQ. The J segment lost 3 bases and the V segment lost 4 bases, leaving 12 bases of the junction unmatched. This CDR3 has 17 amino acids. CDR3 sequence reads: CASSAGDRLGANEKLFF. CDR3 sequence (DNA): TGCGCCAGCAGCGCCGGGGACAGACTCGGCGCTAATGAAAAACTGTTTTTT.

The V and J genes are TRBV30 and TRBJ2-3, with D possibly TRBD2 on 5 matching bases. The CDR3 sequence is 14 residues long. With 2 bases removed from V and 6 bases from J, the gap between germline ends came to 15 bases. Germline CDR1 is GTSNPN and CDR2 is SVGIG (reference sequence). The CDR3 here is CAWSFSGSRDTQYF. The DNA of the CDR3 is TGTGCCTGGAGTTTTAGTGGGAGTAGGGATACGCAGTATTTT. The entire variable domain, with the rest obtained from reference TRBV30 and TRBJ2-3, is as follows: SQTIHQWPATLVQPVGSPLSLECTVEGTSNPNLYWYRQAAGRGLQLLFYSVGIGQISSEVPQNLSASRPQDRQFILSSKKLLLSDSGFYLCAWSFSGSRDTQYFGPGTRLTVL.

The rearrangement uses TRBV29-1 and TRBJ1-1, with 7 bases matching TRBD1. This CDR3 has 12 residues. Trimming removed 6 bases from V and 4 bases from J; junction bases left unmatched: 5. In germline, CDR1 is SQVTM, CDR2 ANQGSEA. Written as DNA, the CDR3 is TGCAGCGTCGGGACAGCTTTCACTGAAGCTTTCTTT. Its translation: CSVGTAFTEAFF.

V is TRBV7-2 and J is TRBJ1-1; the D gene is possibly TRBD1 (5 bases). V gave up 1 base and J gave up 5 bases, with 8 bases separating them. This CDR3 comprises 13 residues. Germline V gene data show CDR1 as SGHTA and CDR2 as FQGNSA. The DNA of the CDR3 is TGTGCCAGCAGCTTAGGGGGGAGGACTGAAGCTTTCTTT. Amino acids: CASSLGGRTEAFF.

This chain links TRBV6-5 with TRBJ1-6; D is perhaps TRBD1 (6 bases). V was pared by 7 bases and J by 7 bases, with 17 bases between. The CDR3 consists of 15 residues. The germline CDR1 and CDR2 sequences are MNHEY and SVGAGI. CDR3 coding DNA: TGTGCCAGCAACCTAAGGGGGACACCAAATTCACCCCTCCACTTT. Translated, it gives CASNLRGTPNSPLHF.

This clone was seen once. The V and J genes are TRBV25-1 and TRBJ2-5, with TRBD1 as a possible D gene (5 bases). This CDR3 spans 14 amino acids. With 1 base removed from V and 5 bases from J, the gap between germline ends came to 11 bases. Looked up from germline, CDR1 is MGHDK and CDR2 is SYGVNS. The CDR3: CASSEFGSGETQYF. The CDR3 DNA reads as TGTGCCAGCAGTGAATTCGGGTCAGGGGAGACCCAGTACTTC.

The rearrangement uses TRBV19 and TRBJ1-1; D may be TRBD1 (6 bases). The CDR3 extends over 14 amino acids. Germline V gene lookup returns CDR1 LNHDA and CDR2 SQIVND (reference sequence). The V gene lost 6 bases and the J gene lost 0 bases, with 11 bases spanning the gap. This CDR3 is CASSRDTMNTEAFF. The CDR3 DNA follows: TGTGCCAGTAGCCGGGACACAATGAACACTGAAGCTTTCTTT.

The chain links TRBV30 to TRBJ1-6; D remains ambiguous. Trimming took off 5 bases at V and 7 bases at J, with 6 bases between the two ends. Germline V lookup: CDR1 GTSNPN, CDR2 SVGIG (reference sequence). There are 11 residues in the CDR3. CDR3 sequence reads: CAWAGNSPLHF. The CDR3, as DNA: TGTGCCTGGGCAGGCAATTCACCCCTCCACTTT. The whole variable domain, filled in from reference TRBV30 and TRBJ1-6, reads SQTIHQWPATLVQPVGSPLSLECTVEGTSNPNLYWYRQAAGRGLQLLFYSVGIGQISSEVPQNLSASRPQDRQFILSSKKLLLSDSGFYLCAWAGNSPLHFGNGTRLTVT.

This clone was detected once. The chain has TRBV7-6 and TRBJ1-6, with TRBD1 identical over 9 bases. Germline-derived CDR1 and CDR2 are SGHVS and FNYEAQ. CDR3 size: 14 residues. The V gene end was trimmed by 4 bases and the J gene end by 7 bases; junction bases not matched to a gene: 2. CDR3 nucleotides: TGTGCCAGCAGCTACAGGGGGCAAAATTCACCCCTCCACTTT. This sequence encodes CASSYRGQNSPLHF.

This chain uses TRBV11-2 with TRBJ2-4; D is unresolved. The CDR3 is made up of 14 amino acids. V lost 0 bases to trimming and J lost 7 bases, with 10 bases between them. Germline CDR1 and CDR2: SGHAT and FQNNGV. The CDR3 loop reads CASSLDLLGNIQYF. CDR3 coding DNA: TGTGCCAGCAGCTTAGATTTACTCGGGAACATTCAGTACTTC.

This chain uses TRBV6-2 or TRBV6-3 with TRBJ2-1; weak D call: TRBD1 (5 bases). The CDR3 runs to 14 residues. V lost 5 bases, J lost 4 bases, and 12 bases lay in between. Germline lookup yields CDR1 MNHEY and CDR2 SVGEGT. The CDR3 protein is CASSRRQMYNEQFF. The CDR3, as DNA: TGTGCCAGCAGTCGGCGACAGATGTACAATGAGCAGTTCTTC.

The V call is TRBV24-1, the J call TRBJ2-1; 9 nucleotides align to TRBD1. CDR1 and CDR2 from the germline V gene are KGHDR and SFDVKD. The length of the CDR3 is 16 residues. V gave up 3 bases and J gave up 4 bases; unmatched junction bases: 6. In DNA, the CDR3 is TGTGCCACCAGTGATCAGACAGGGGGAAAATACAATGAGCAGTTCTTC. It encodes CATSDQTGGKYNEQFF.

The V call is TRBV6-4, the J call TRBJ2-2; D unclear. CDR3 length: 14 residues. The ends were cut back, 4 bases at V and 2 bases at J, with 8 bases in the middle. The germline CDR1 and CDR2 sequences are MRHNA and SNTAGT. The CDR3 region has the DNA TGTGCCAGCAGTGTGCAGTTTAACACCGGGGAGCTGTTTTTT. Its protein product is CASSVQFNTGELFF.

The rearrangement links TRBV5-6 to TRBJ1-1; D is unresolved. CDR1 and CDR2 from the germline V gene are SGHDT and YYEEEE. V lost 4 bases, J lost 8 bases, and 15 bases lay in between. The CDR3 loop spans 13 amino acids. CDR3 nucleotide sequence: TGTGCCAGCAGCCTCGGAACCTCGAGGGAAGCTTTCTTT. Its protein is CASSLGTSREAFF.

The J gene is TRBJ2-1, the V gene TRBV9, with D possibly matching TRBD2 (6 bases). V dropped 4 bases and J dropped 7 bases, with 12 bases sitting between them. This CDR3 is 13 amino acids long. Germline-derived CDR1 and CDR2 are SGDLS and YYNGEE. The CDR3 sequence: CASSSRGGNEQFF. CDR3 bases: TGTGCCAGCAGCAGCCGTGGGGGGAATGAGCAGTTCTTC. The variable domain in full, completed from reference TRBV9 and TRBJ2-1, reads DSGVTQTPKHLITATGQRVTLRCSPRSGDLSVYWYQQSLDQGLQFLIQYYNGEERAKGNILERFSAQQFPDLHSELNLSSLELGDSALYFCASSSRGGNEQFFGPGTRLTVL.

V is TRBV30 and J is TRBJ1-2, with 7 bases fitting TRBD1. The V gene's germline CDR1 is GTSNPN and CDR2 SVGIG (reference sequence). V dropped 2 bases and J dropped 6; count of bases not matched to a gene: 6. The CDR3 is 13 residues long. The CDR3 sequence is CAWSPDRENGYTF. The CDR3 nucleotides read TGTGCCTGGAGTCCAGACAGGGAGAATGGCTACACCTTC.

This clone occurred many times. The V and J genes are TRBV5-1 and TRBJ1-5, with D possibly matching TRBD1 (5 bases). The V gene's germline CDR1 is SGHRS and CDR2 YFSETQ. There are 13 residues in the CDR3. Trimming left V 5 bases short and J 7 bases short, with 13 bases between. The CDR3 region is CASRSGAGQPQHF. The CDR3 nucleotides read TGCGCCAGCAGGAGCGGGGCCGGGCAGCCCCAGCATTTT.

The CDR3 loop is CATSDLTGGGETQYF. The CDR3, as DNA: TGTGCCACCAGTGATTTGACGGGGGGCGGAGAGACCCAGTACTTC. V gene TRBV24-1 combines with J gene TRBJ2-5; weak D call: TRBD2 (7 bases). This CDR3 spans 15 amino acids. Germline CDR1 reads KGHDR; CDR2 reads SFDVKD. V was trimmed by 0 bases and J by 4 bases, leaving 11 bases between them.

This chain connects TRBV4-1 to TRBJ1-6; 8 positions agree with TRBD1. In germline, CDR1 is MGHRA, CDR2 YSYEKL. V shed 3 bases and J 5 bases; nucleotides not matched to a gene: 6. The CDR3 is 16 residues long. The CDR3 reads CASSHETGVNNSPLHF. CDR3 DNA: TGCGCCAGCAGCCATGAGACAGGGGTGAATAATTCACCCCTCCACTTT.

The V and J genes are TRBV16 and TRBJ1-1; D not certain. The V gene lost 3 bases and the J gene lost 0 bases, with 8 bases spanning the gap. Germline CDR1 reads KGHSY; CDR2 reads FQNENV. The CDR3 is 14 amino acids. As DNA, the CDR3 is TGTGCCAGCAGCCAGCGGGTCATGAACACTGAAGCTTTCTTT. Amino acid sequence: CASSQRVMNTEAFF.

V usage is TRBV18 and J usage is TRBJ1-5, with 12 bases that match TRBD1. There are 15 residues in the CDR3. Germline V gives CDR1 KGHSH, CDR2 LQKENI. V shed 3 bases, J shed 4 bases, and the junction held 1 base outside the gene matches. Written as DNA, the CDR3 is TGTGCCAGCTCACCGGGACAGGGGGCGAATCAGCCCCAGCATTTT. As protein: CASSPGQGANQPQHF.

The rearrangement joins TRBV11-1 to TRBJ2-1, with D hard to call. Germline CDR1 reads SGHAT; CDR2 reads FQDESV (reference sequence). The CDR3 totals 15 residues. Trimming removed 3 bases from V and 0 bases from J, with 9 bases in between. This CDR3 is CASSFRRSSYNEQFF. The DNA for the CDR3 is TGTGCCAGCAGCTTTCGGCGGTCCTCCTACAATGAGCAGTTCTTC.

About this clone itself: The junction differs from germline at one of its ends, possibly a read error. The chain couples TRBV7-7 to TRBJ2-5; maybe TRBD2 (6 bases). CDR1 is SSHAT and CDR2 is FNYEAQ in the germline V gene (reference sequence). The CDR3 covers 12 residues. The CDR3 nucleotides read TGTGCTAGCAGCACGACCGGGGGGACCCAGTACTTC. Translating gives CASSTTGGTQYF.

The chain recombines TRBV14 with TRBJ2-7; D is perhaps TRBD1 (6 bases). The V and J ends lost 6 bases and 6 bases respectively, with 21 bases between them. Germline-derived CDR1 and CDR2 are SGHDN and FVKESK. This CDR3 comprises 15 residues. The CDR3 reads CASRPQGPTSGEQYF. The CDR3 region has the DNA TGTGCCAGCAGGCCTCAGGGGCCTACCTCCGGCGAGCAGTACTTC.

The chain is built from TRBV7-3 and TRBJ2-1; TRBD2 matches at 9 bases. CDR1 SGHTA and CDR2 FQGTGA come from the germline V gene. After removal of 5 bases from V and 4 bases from J, the junction contained 12 bases not matched to a gene. CDR3 length: 17 residues. The CDR3 DNA reads as TGTGCCAGCAGCCCACGATTGGCAGCGGGGGGTTACAATGAGCAGTTCTTC. It encodes CASSPRLAAGGYNEQFF.

The V and J genes are TRBV19 and TRBJ2-5; 7 bases fit TRBD1. The CDR3 extends over 14 amino acids. J gave up 3 bases and V 2 bases, and 3 bases lay outside the gene matches. Germline V gene lookup returns CDR1 LNHDA and CDR2 SQIVND (reference sequence). DNA of the CDR3: TGTGCCAGTAGTATATCGCAGGGGGAAGAGACCCAGTACTTC. This sequence encodes CASSISQGEETQYF.